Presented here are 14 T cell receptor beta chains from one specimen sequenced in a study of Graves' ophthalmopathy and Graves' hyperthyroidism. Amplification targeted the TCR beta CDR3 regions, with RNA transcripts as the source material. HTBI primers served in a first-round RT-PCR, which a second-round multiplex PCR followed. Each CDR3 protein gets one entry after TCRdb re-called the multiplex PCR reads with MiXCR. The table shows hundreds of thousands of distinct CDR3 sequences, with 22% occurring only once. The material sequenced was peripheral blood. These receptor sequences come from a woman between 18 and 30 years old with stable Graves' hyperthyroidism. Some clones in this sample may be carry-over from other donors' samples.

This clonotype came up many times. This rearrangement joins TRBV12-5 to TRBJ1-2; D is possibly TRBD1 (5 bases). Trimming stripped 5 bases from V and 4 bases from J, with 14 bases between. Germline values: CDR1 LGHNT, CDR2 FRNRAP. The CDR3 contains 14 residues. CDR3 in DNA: TGTGCTAGTGGTCCCGACAGTATTTCCTATGGCTACACCTTC. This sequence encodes CASGPDSISYGYTF. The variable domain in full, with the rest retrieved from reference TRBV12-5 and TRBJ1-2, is DARVTQTPRHKVTEMGQEVTMRCQPILGHNTVFWYRQTMMQGLELLAYFRNRAPLDDSGMPKDRFSAEMPDATLATLKIQPSEPRDSAVYFCASGPDSISYGYTFGSGTRLTVV.

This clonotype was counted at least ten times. CDR3 loop: CSERGNQETQYF. The CDR3 DNA follows: TGCAGTGAGCGGGGCAACCAAGAGACCCAGTACTTC. V and J are TRBV20-1 and TRBJ2-5; the match to TRBD2 covers 7 bases. The length of the CDR3 is 12 residues. From germline, CDR1 is DFQATT and CDR2 SNEGSKA (reference sequence). With 7 bases clipped from V and 0 bases from J, the junction kept 2 bases outside the gene matches.

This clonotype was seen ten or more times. The CDR3 reads CASSPFLSYEQYF. CDR3 nucleotide sequence: TGTGCCAGCAGTCCCTTCCTCTCCTACGAGCAGTACTTC. The chain carries TRBV27 and TRBJ2-7; D ambiguous. Trimming left V 5 bases short and J 0 bases short, with 8 bases between. The CDR3 extends over 13 amino acids. CDR1 and CDR2 from the germline V gene are MNHEY and SMNVEV (reference sequence).

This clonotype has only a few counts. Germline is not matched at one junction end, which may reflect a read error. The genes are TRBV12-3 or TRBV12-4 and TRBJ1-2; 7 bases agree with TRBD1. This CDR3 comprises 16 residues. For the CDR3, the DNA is TGTGCCAGCAGCGAGACGAACGACAGGGTGAACTACGGCTACACCTTC. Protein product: CASSETNDRVNYGYTF.

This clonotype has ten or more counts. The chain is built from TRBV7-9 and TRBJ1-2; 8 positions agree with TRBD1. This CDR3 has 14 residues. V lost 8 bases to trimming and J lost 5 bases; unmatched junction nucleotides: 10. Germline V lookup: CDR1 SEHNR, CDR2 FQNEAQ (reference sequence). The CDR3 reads CASDGTGSWYGYTF. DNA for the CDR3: TGTGCCAGCGATGGGACAGGCAGTTGGTATGGCTACACCTTC.

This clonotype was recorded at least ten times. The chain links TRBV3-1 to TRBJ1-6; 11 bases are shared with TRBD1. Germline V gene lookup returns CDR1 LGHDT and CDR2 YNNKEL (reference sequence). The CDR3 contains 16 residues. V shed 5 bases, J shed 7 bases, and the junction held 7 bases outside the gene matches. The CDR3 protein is CASSSGQGARNSPLHF. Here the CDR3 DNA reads TGTGCCAGCAGCTCCGGACAGGGGGCGCGGAATTCACCCCTCCACTTT.

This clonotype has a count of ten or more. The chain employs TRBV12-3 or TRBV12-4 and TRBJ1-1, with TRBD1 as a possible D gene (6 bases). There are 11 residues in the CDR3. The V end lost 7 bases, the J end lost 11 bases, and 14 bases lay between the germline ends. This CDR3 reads CASKLGRGAFF. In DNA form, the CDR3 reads TGTGCCAGCAAATTGGGCAGGGGTGCTTTCTTT.

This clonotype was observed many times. CDR3 loop: CASSLSGGQNQPQHF. The CDR3 region has the DNA TGCGCCAGCAGCTTATCCGGGGGCCAGAATCAGCCCCAGCATTTT. This chain joins TRBV5-1 and TRBJ1-5, with a weak D call TRBD1 (6 bases). V gave up 2 bases and J gave up 4 bases, with 13 bases separating them. Per germline, CDR1 SGHRS and CDR2 YFSETQ. The CDR3 is made up of 15 amino acids.

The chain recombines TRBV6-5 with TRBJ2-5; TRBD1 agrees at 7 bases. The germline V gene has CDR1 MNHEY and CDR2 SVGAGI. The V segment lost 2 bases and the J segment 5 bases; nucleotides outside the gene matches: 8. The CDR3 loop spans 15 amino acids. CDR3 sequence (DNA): TGTGCCAGCAGTTACCGGACAGGCCCCCTTGAGACCCAGTACTTC. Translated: CASSYRTGPLETQYF.

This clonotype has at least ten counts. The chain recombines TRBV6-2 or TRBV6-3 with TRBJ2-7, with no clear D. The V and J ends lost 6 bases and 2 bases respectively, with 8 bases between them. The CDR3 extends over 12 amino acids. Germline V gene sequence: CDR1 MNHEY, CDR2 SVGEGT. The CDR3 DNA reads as TGTGCCAGCAGCTCCCGGGCCTACGAGCAGTACTTC. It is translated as CASSSRAYEQYF.

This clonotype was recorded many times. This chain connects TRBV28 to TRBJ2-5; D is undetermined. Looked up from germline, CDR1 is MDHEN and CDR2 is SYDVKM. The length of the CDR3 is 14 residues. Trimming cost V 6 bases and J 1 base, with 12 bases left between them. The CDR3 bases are TGTGCCAGCAGCTCACACCAAACCCAAGAGACCCAGTACTTC. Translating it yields CASSSHQTQETQYF.

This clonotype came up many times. The CDR3: CASSLASGDTEAFF. Here the CDR3 DNA reads TGTGCCAGCAGTTTAGCATCAGGGGACACTGAAGCTTTCTTT. The chain couples TRBV12-3 or TRBV12-4 to TRBJ1-1, with D perhaps TRBD1 (6 bases). CDR3 size: 14 residues. Trimming took off 0 bases at V and 3 bases at J, with 8 bases between the two ends.

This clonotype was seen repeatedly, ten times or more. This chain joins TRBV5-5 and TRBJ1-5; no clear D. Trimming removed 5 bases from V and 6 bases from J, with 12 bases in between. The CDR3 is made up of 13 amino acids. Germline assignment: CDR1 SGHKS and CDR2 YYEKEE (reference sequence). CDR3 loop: CASSPDGGQPQHF. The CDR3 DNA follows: TGTGCCAGCAGTCCGGACGGTGGTCAGCCCCAGCATTTT. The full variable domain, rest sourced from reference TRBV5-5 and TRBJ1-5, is DAGVTQSPTHLIKTRGQQVTLRCSPISGHKSVSWYQQVLGQGPQFIFQYYEKEERGRGNFPDRFSARQFPNYSSELNVNALLLGDSALYLCASSPDGGQPQHFGDGTRLSIL.

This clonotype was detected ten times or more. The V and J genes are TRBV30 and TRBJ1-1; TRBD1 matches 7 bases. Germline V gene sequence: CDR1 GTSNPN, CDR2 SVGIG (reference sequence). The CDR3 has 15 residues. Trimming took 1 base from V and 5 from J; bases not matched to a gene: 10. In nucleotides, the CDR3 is TGTGCCTGGAGTGCGGTTTCGACAGGGAATACTGAAGCTTTCTTT. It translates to CAWSAVSTGNTEAFF.